These T cell receptor beta chains were read from a single sample in a study of Graves' ophthalmopathy and Graves' hyperthyroidism. TCRdb recomputed calls from the multiplex PCR reads with MiXCR, one row per CDR3 protein. The repertoire holds around 1,200,000 distinct CDR3 sequences, with roughly two fifths as singletons. Sequencing was carried out using peripheral blood or thyroid tissue (not recorded which). The receptor source for this set is an adult man with Graves' hyperthyroidism. CDR3s include the opening cysteine and the closing phenylalanine or tryptophan. D genes are given only for firm matches. Only part of the rows carry a size: once, few, many, or a class if the clone is expanded.

len	v_gene	abundance	j_gene	d_gene	CDR3nt	CDR3aa
14	TRBV20-1	many	TRBJ2-6	.	TGCAGTGCTAGAGGTTGGCCTGGGGCCAACGTCCTGACTTTC	CSARGWPGANVLTF
15	TRBV7-2	once	TRBJ2-2	.	TGTGCCAGCAGCGCTGAGGGTCGGACCTCCTACGAGCTGTTTTTT	CASSAEGRTSYELFF
17	TRBV9	.	TRBJ2-3	.	TGTGCCAGCAGCGTAGGGACGCCAGGGCGGGGCCCAGATACGCAGTATTTT	CASSVGTPGRGPDTQYF
13	TRBV19	.	TRBJ2-7	TRBD1	TGTGCCAGTGATGGGGGACAGGGCTACGAGCAGTACTTC	CASDGGQGYEQYF
13	TRBV25-1	.	TRBJ1-3	.	TGTGCCAGCATAGGCCAGCACGGAAACACCATATATTTT	CASIGQHGNTIYF
15	TRBV7-2	.	TRBJ1-2	TRBD1	TGTGCCAGCAGCTTAGCCTCAGGGGGGAACTATGGCTACACCTTC	CASSLASGGNYGYTF
16	TRBV9	once	TRBJ1-2	TRBD1	TGTGCCAGCAGCCTGGGACAGGGGGTTGCTAACTATGGCTACACCTTC	CASSLGQGVANYGYTF
19	TRBV7-9	.	TRBJ1-6	TRBD1	TGTGCCAGCAGCTTGGGACTCCCGGGACAGGGCTACTATAATTCACCCCTCCACTTT	CASSLGLPGQGYYNSPLHF
13	TRBV20-1	many	TRBJ2-5	.	TGCAGTGCTAGACAACCTAGTGCAGAGACCCAGTACTTC	CSARQPSAETQYF
13	TRBV12-3/TRBV12-4	many	TRBJ2-7	.	TGTGCCAGCAGCTATTCGGGGACTCACGAGCAGTACTTC	CASSYSGTHEQYF
15	TRBV7-9	many	TRBJ1-2	TRBD1	TGTGCCAGCAGCCCGAAGGGACAGGGCACGTATGGCTACACCTTC	CASSPKGQGTYGYTF
16	TRBV5-1	.	TRBJ1-3	TRBD1	TGCGCCAGCAGCTCCCAGGAGGGACAGGAAGGAAACACCATATATTTT	CASSSQEGQEGNTIYF
16	TRBV9	.	TRBJ2-5	TRBD2	TGTGCCAGCAGCGTAGGACTAGCGGGGGATTTTGAGACCCAGTACTTC	CASSVGLAGDFETQYF
17	TRBV6-5	few	TRBJ1-1	TRBD1	TGTGCCAGCAGTTACTCGGCGCGACAGGGTCCGGACACTGAAGCTTTCTTT	CASSYSARQGPDTEAFF
18	TRBV2	.	TRBJ2-6	.	TGTGCCAGCAGCCCCGGCGAGACAGAGTTCTCTGGGGCCAACGTCCTGACTTTC	CASSPGETEFSGANVLTF
18	TRBV11-2	.	TRBJ2-5	TRBD2	TGTGCCAGCGCTGATGGACTAGCGGGAGGACCTGATCAAGAGACCCAGTACTTC	CASADGLAGGPDQETQYF